The 28 T cell receptor beta chains listed next were all sequenced from one sample in a study of blood T cell repertoires in COVID-19. TCRdb's table, derived via immunoSEQ multiplex PCR, lists solely in-frame clones and lacks some. The sample records approximately 500,000 clones, approximately 92% being singletons. Material: peripheral blood. The receptors shown here come from a man between 18 and 29 years old with COVID-19, enrolled during active disease.

The chain joins TRBV6-6 to TRBJ2-3; D is possibly TRBD2 (6 bases). The CDR3 extends over 14 amino acids. The V end was cut by 1 base, the J end by 8 bases, with 13 bases between. CDR1 and CDR2 from the germline V gene are MNHNY and SVGAGI (reference sequence). The CDR3 DNA sequence: TGTGCCAGCAGTTACTTAACGCCCGGGGGTACGCAGTATTTT. Protein product: CASSYLTPGGTQYF.

This clone was seen more than once but under ten times. This chain uses TRBV13 with TRBJ1-5; the D is unclear. This CDR3 has 16 amino acids. The V gene's germline CDR1 is PRHDT and CDR2 FYEKMQ (reference sequence). Trimming took 0 bases from V and 5 from J, leaving 14 bases between them. CDR3 bases: TGTGCCAGCAGCTTAGGCTGGGGAAGGAGGGATCAGCCCCAGCATTTT. It specifies CASSLGWGRRDQPQHF.

V and J are TRBV11-2 and TRBJ2-3, with no clear D. The CDR3 totals 16 residues. Germline V CDR1 and CDR2: SGHAT, FQNNGV. V was clipped by 5 bases and J by 0 bases, with 15 bases between them. The CDR3 reads CASSLGTGYSTDTQYF. CDR3 in DNA: TGTGCCAGCAGCCTAGGAACGGGTTACAGCACAGATACGCAGTATTTT.

The CDR3 DNA reads as TGTGCCAGCGCCGGACAGAACCCTGGGGCCAACGTCCTGACTTTC. Its protein is CASAGQNPGANVLTF. V and J are TRBV6-5 and TRBJ2-6, with D possibly TRBD1 on 6 matching bases. The V gene's germline CDR1 is MNHEY and CDR2 SVGAGI. The CDR3 runs to 15 residues. V was cut by 8 bases and J by 2 bases, with 13 bases left in between.

The chain is built from TRBV10-3 and TRBJ1-4, with TRBD1 matching over 8 bases. CDR1 and CDR2 (germline): ENHRY, SYGVKD. The V gene end was trimmed by 5 bases and the J gene end by 8 bases; junction bases not matched to a gene: 10. The CDR3 contains 15 residues. The DNA of the CDR3 is TGTGCCATCAGTAGTGGACAGGGAGCAAAAGAAAAACTGTTTTTT. Its protein product is CAISSGQGAKEKLFF.

The chain is built from TRBV5-6 and TRBJ1-1; a possible D gene is TRBD1 (5 bases). This CDR3 has 13 residues. The germline gives CDR1 SGHDT, CDR2 YYEEEE. V lost 4 bases to trimming and J lost 5 bases, with 12 bases between them. In DNA, the CDR3 is TGTGCCAGCAGCGGGGGGACTGAAACTGAAGCTTTCTTT. It specifies CASSGGTETEAFF.

V is TRBV27 and J is TRBJ2-1; possibly TRBD1 for D (6 bases). Germline V CDR1 and CDR2: MNHEY, SMNVEV (reference sequence). V was pared by 0 bases and J by 4 bases, with 7 bases between. This CDR3 spans 14 amino acids. CDR3 nucleotides: TGTGCCAGCAGTTTATCAACAGGGTACAATGAGCAGTTCTTC. Protein sequence: CASSLSTGYNEQFF.

The rearrangement links TRBV7-9 to TRBJ1-1, with TRBD1 matching over 7 bases. The germline CDR1 and CDR2 sequences are SEHNR and FQNEAQ (reference sequence). The V and J ends lost 4 bases and 5 bases, in that order; junction bases with no gene match: 16. The CDR3 loop spans 17 amino acids. Here the CDR3 reads CASSSYRGRSMGTEAFF. The CDR3 bases are TGTGCCAGCAGCTCCTACAGGGGCCGCAGTATGGGGACTGAAGCTTTCTTT.

V and J are TRBV2 and TRBJ2-6, with 7 bases matching TRBD1. This CDR3 contains 16 residues. With 7 bases clipped from V and 0 bases from J, the junction kept 6 bases outside the gene matches. The V gene's germline CDR1 is SNHLY and CDR2 FYNNEI. Here the CDR3 reads CASNKDRPSGANVLTF. DNA for the CDR3: TGTGCCAGCAATAAGGACAGGCCCTCTGGGGCCAACGTCCTGACTTTC.

V usage is TRBV4-1 and J usage is TRBJ2-5; 7 bases fit TRBD2. Germline-derived CDR1 and CDR2 are MGHRA and YSYEKL. This CDR3 has 16 amino acids. V lost 3 bases, J lost 5 bases, and 12 bases stayed unmatched. The CDR3 reads CASSHGAGVTGETQYF. CDR3 bases: TGCGCCAGCAGCCACGGCGCGGGGGTCACCGGGGAGACCCAGTACTTC.

The CDR3 protein is CASSYSGASSNEQFF. CDR3 bases: TGTGCCAGCAGTTACTCGGGGGCTTCGAGTAATGAGCAGTTCTTC. This chain joins TRBV6-5 and TRBJ2-1; TRBD1 is a possible D gene (6 bases). Trimming left V 0 bases short and J 7 bases short, with 13 bases between. The length of the CDR3 is 15 residues. Germline-derived CDR1 and CDR2 are MNHEY and SVGAGI.

The V and J genes are TRBV4-1 and TRBJ1-1; D call uncertain. The V gene's germline CDR1 is MGHRA and CDR2 YSYEKL. V dropped 0 bases and J dropped 10 bases, with 15 bases sitting between them. This CDR3 is 14 amino acids long. The CDR3 sequence is CASSQDPHLGGAFF. The CDR3 nucleotides are TGCGCCAGCAGCCAAGACCCTCACCTCGGAGGAGCTTTCTTT.

This clone turned up a few times. The chain employs TRBV3-1 (or the pseudogene TRBV3-2) and TRBJ2-5; D is possibly TRBD1 (7 bases). The V gene's germline CDR1 is LGHDT and CDR2 YNNKEL (reference sequence). The CDR3 totals 17 residues. Trimming took 1 base from V and 5 from J, leaving 20 bases between them. Here the CDR3 reads CASSQVNSGGRGETQYF. The CDR3 DNA follows: TGTGCCAGCAGCCAAGTTAATTCAGGGGGGCGTGGGGAGACCCAGTACTTC.

The genes are TRBV6-2 or TRBV6-3 and TRBJ2-1; D is perhaps TRBD2 (7 bases). CDR1 MNHEY and CDR2 SVGEGT come from the germline V gene. V dropped 4 bases and J dropped 4 bases, with 14 bases sitting between them. The CDR3 sequence is 15 residues long. This CDR3 is CASSWVGGPYNEQFF. CDR3 sequence (DNA): TGTGCCAGCAGTTGGGTGGGGGGGCCGTACAATGAGCAGTTCTTC.

This clone was seen repeatedly, ten times or more. The V call is TRBV30, the J call TRBJ1-5; 7 nucleotides match TRBD1. The CDR3 sequence is 13 residues long. CDR1 is GTSNPN and CDR2 is SVGIG in the germline V gene (reference sequence). Unmatched junction bases numbered 5, after V lost 3 bases and J lost 6 bases. The CDR3 protein is CAWRGRGAQPQHF. CDR3 DNA: TGTGCCTGGAGGGGCAGGGGGGCTCAGCCCCAGCATTTT. Full variable domain (missing parts from reference TRBV30 and TRBJ1-5): SQTIHQWPATLVQPVGSPLSLECTVEGTSNPNLYWYRQAAGRGLQLLFYSVGIGQISSEVPQNLSASRPQDRQFILSSKKLLLSDSGFYLCAWRGRGAQPQHFGDGTRLSIL.

Turning to this clone: Additional DNA sequences in this sample encode the identical CDR3. The chain uses TRBV24-1 and TRBJ1-1; D may be TRBD1 (5 bases). The CDR3 length is 13 residues. V was cut by 4 bases and J by 4 bases, with 9 bases left in between. Germline V gene data show CDR1 as KGHDR and CDR2 as SFDVKD. CDR3 sequence reads: CATSDLRGTEAFF. The CDR3 bases are TGTGCCACCAGTGACCTTAGGGGCACTGAAGCTTTCTTT.

This CDR3 is CASTMRGMSTDTQYF. The CDR3 DNA is TGTGCCAGCACCATGCGAGGGATGAGCACAGATACGCAGTATTTT. The chain is built from TRBV27 and TRBJ2-3; tentatively, D is TRBD2 (5 bases). Trimming took 7 bases from V and 0 from J, leaving 14 bases between them. From germline, CDR1 is MNHEY and CDR2 SMNVEV (reference sequence). The CDR3 is 15 amino acids.

The V and J genes are TRBV29-1 and TRBJ2-1; 9 nucleotides match TRBD1. The junction had 5 bases not matched to a gene; V was cut back by 2 bases and J by 6 bases. The CDR3 sequence is 14 residues long. Germline CDR1 SQVTM, CDR2 ANQGSEA. DNA for the CDR3: TGCAGCGTTGAAACCGGGACAGGGACCAATGAGCAGTTCTTC. It specifies CSVETGTGTNEQFF.

The chain joins TRBV5-1 to TRBJ2-7, with 15 nucleotides matching TRBD2. Germline V gene lookup returns CDR1 SGHRS and CDR2 YFSETQ. V lost 0 bases to trimming and J lost 2 bases; unmatched junction nucleotides: 3. The CDR3 loop spans 17 amino acids. The CDR3 is CASSLAGLAGGTYEQYF. The CDR3 DNA is TGCGCCAGCAGCTTGGCGGGACTAGCGGGGGGTACCTACGAGCAGTACTTC. Combining the CDR3 with reference TRBV5-1 and TRBJ2-7 gives the whole variable domain KAGVTQTPRYLIKTRGQQVTLSCSPISGHRSVSWYQQTPGQGLQFLFEYFSETQRNKGNFPGRFSGRQFSNSRSEMNVSTLELGDSALYLCASSLAGLAGGTYEQYFGPGTRLTVT.

The chain combines TRBV4-1 with TRBJ1-4, with D possibly TRBD1 on 5 matching bases. Trimming took off 6 bases at V and 6 bases at J, with 17 bases between the two ends. Germline CDR1 is MGHRA and CDR2 is YSYEKL. CDR3 length equals 15 residues. The CDR3 region has the DNA TGCGCCAGCAGGAAGAGCGGGGCCTATGATGAAAAACTGTTTTTT. Its protein product is CASRKSGAYDEKLFF.

The chain joins TRBV27 to TRBJ2-7; 8 bases map to TRBD1. The CDR3 has 15 residues. V lost 1 base and J lost 3; bases outside the gene matches: 5. CDR1 is MNHEY, CDR2 SMNVEV, per germline (reference sequence). The CDR3 region is CASSLYPGTGYEQYF. The CDR3 DNA reads TGTGCCAGCAGTTTATATCCCGGGACAGGCTACGAGCAGTACTTC.

The chain couples TRBV5-1 to TRBJ2-7; 9 positions agree with TRBD2. Losses at the gene ends were 0 bases for V and 3 bases for J; bases not matched to a gene: 1. The CDR3 runs to 14 residues. The V gene's germline CDR1 is SGHRS and CDR2 YFSETQ. The CDR3 DNA reads as TGCGCCAGCAGCTTGGGGACTAGCGTCTACGAGCAGTACTTC. Its protein product is CASSLGTSVYEQYF.

The gene calls are TRBV5-5 and TRBJ1-2, with TRBD1 matching over 8 bases. CDR1 SGHKS and CDR2 YYEKEE come from the germline V gene (reference sequence). CDR3 size: 14 residues. After removal of 5 bases from V and 0 bases from J, the junction contained 3 bases not matched to a gene. CDR3 in amino acids: CASSGTGTNYGYTF. As DNA, the CDR3 is TGTGCCAGCAGTGGGACAGGTACTAACTATGGCTACACCTTC.

This clone was seen only once. The chain couples TRBV10-3 to TRBJ2-1; 7 nucleotides align to TRBD1. This CDR3 has 13 residues. CDR1 is ENHRY and CDR2 is SYGVKD in the germline V gene. The trim removed 4 bases at V and 8 bases at J, leaving 5 bases unmatched. CDR3 coding DNA: TGTGCCATCAGTGTTCAGGGGGTGGATGAGCAGTTCTTC. Its protein is CAISVQGVDEQFF.

J is TRBJ2-3 and V is TRBV3-1 (or the pseudogene TRBV3-2); no firm D call. The CDR3 is 14 amino acids. V lost 0 bases to trimming and J lost 3 bases, with 7 bases between them. Germline CDR1 and CDR2: LGHDT and YNNKEL (reference sequence). The CDR3 DNA is TGTGCCAGCAGCCAAGAGGTGGAGACAGATACGCAGTATTTT. This gives the protein CASSQEVETDTQYF.

The gene calls are TRBV2 and TRBJ1-2; D is ambiguous. The germline V gene has CDR1 SNHLY and CDR2 FYNNEI. The CDR3 is 14 residues long. The germline V and J ends were trimmed by 7 bases and 3 bases, with 15 bases remaining between them. CDR3 in DNA: TGTGCCAGCAAGTTCCTTTCTGCGGACTATGGCTACACCTTC. As protein: CASKFLSADYGYTF.

The gene calls are TRBV5-4 and TRBJ2-2, with TRBD2 matching 9 bases. CDR1 SGHNT and CDR2 YYREEE come from the germline V gene (reference sequence). Unmatched junction bases numbered 18, after V lost 4 bases and J lost 5 bases. This CDR3 is built from 19 residues. The CDR3 sequence is CASSGVKAGGRERTGELFF. As DNA, the CDR3 is TGTGCCAGCAGCGGCGTGAAGGCGGGGGGGCGCGAACGGACCGGGGAGCTGTTTTTT.

The chain carries TRBV7-3 and TRBJ2-1, with 7 bases matching TRBD2. The CDR3 runs 16 residues. Germline lookup yields CDR1 SGHTA and CDR2 FQGTGA. With V trimmed by 3 bases and J by 6 bases, 11 bases remained unmatched. This CDR3 is CASSLSGTAGANEQFF. The CDR3 nucleotides read TGTGCCAGCAGCTTGTCCGGCACGGCGGGAGCCAATGAGCAGTTCTTC. Full variable domain (missing parts from reference TRBV7-3 and TRBJ2-1): GAGVSQTPSNKVTEKGKYVELRCDPISGHTALYWYRQSLGQGPEFLIYFQGTGAADDSGLPNDRFFAVRPEGSVSTLKIQRTERGDSAVYLCASSLSGTAGANEQFFGPGTRLTVL.